This TCR beta chain was recovered during a study of T cell responses to AZD1222 COVID-19 vaccine. Study observations and caveats: Clonal diversity was possibly underestimated; the donors were predominantly white British and more often female. At study baseline, merely about 6 AZD1222 recipients were seropositive. No repertoire was sampled before or during the peak T cell response, only after it.

Some second doses came at about 4 weeks and others at about 12 weeks; these were pooled. TCRdb's copy holds only in-frame clones and misses some; the assay was immunoSEQ multiplex PCR. The table shows 180,000 or so clones, with approximately 91% occurring only once. Germline lookup yields CDR1 GTSNPN and CDR2 SVGIG (reference sequence). This CDR3 has 12 residues. Trimming stripped 3 bases from V and 3 bases from J, with 8 bases between. Concerning this clone: Its target is unknown.

This clonotype originated in an adult who received the AZD1222 COVID-19 vaccine. This sequence joins TRBV30 and TRBJ1-1, with unresolved D. Sequencing used peripheral blood, obtained 28 days after the second AZD1222 dose. Here the CDR3 reads CAWSDRDTEAFF. The DNA of the CDR3 is TGTGCCTGGAGCGACCGGGACACTGAAGCTTTCTTT.